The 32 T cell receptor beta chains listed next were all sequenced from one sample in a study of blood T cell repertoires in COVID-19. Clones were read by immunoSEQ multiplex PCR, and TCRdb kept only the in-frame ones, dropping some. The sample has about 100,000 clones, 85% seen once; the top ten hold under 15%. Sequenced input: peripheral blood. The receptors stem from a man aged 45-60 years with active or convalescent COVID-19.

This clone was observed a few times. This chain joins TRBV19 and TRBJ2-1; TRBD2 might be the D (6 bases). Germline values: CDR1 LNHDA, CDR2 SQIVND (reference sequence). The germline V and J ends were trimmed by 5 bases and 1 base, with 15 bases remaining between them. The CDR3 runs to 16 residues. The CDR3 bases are TGTGCCAGTAGTTTGGGCGGGACCTATTCCTACAATGAGCAGTTCTTC. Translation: CASSLGGTYSYNEQFF.

Here the CDR3 reads CASKDLSGQETQYF. For the CDR3, the DNA is TGTGCCAGTAAGGACCTTAGCGGCCAAGAGACCCAGTACTTC. The chain is built from TRBV19 and TRBJ2-5, with D possibly TRBD2 on 6 matching bases. Germline CDR1 LNHDA, CDR2 SQIVND (reference sequence). The CDR3 spans 14 residues. Trimming stripped 7 bases from V and 1 base from J, with 13 bases between. The full variable domain, completed using reference TRBV19 and TRBJ2-5, is DGGITQSPKYLFRKEGQNVTLSCEQNLNHDAMYWYRQDPGQGLRLIYYSQIVNDFQKGDIAEGYSVSREKKESFPLTVTSAQKNPTAFYLCASKDLSGQETQYFGPGTRLLVL.

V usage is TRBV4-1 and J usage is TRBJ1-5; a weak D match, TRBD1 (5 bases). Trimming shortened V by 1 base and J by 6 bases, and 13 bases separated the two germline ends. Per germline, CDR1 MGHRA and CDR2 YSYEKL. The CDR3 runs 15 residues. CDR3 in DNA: TGCGCCAGCAGCCAAGTCCGTGGGGCGGCTCAGCCCCAGCATTTT. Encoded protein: CASSQVRGAAQPQHF.

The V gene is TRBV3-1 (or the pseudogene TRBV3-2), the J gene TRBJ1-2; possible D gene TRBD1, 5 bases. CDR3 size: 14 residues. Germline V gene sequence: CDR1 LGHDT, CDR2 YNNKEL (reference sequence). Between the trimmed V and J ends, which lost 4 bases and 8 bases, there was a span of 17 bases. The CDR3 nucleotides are TGTGCCAGCAGCCTTGAATGGGAAGGGGAAGGCTACACCTTC. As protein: CASSLEWEGEGYTF.

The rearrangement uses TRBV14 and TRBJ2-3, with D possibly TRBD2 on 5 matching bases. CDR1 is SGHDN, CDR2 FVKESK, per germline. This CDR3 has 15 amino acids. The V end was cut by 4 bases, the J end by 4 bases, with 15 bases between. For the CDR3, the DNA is TGTGCCAGCAGCCTTGGACTGGGAAGGGCAGATACGCAGTATTTT. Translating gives CASSLGLGRADTQYF.

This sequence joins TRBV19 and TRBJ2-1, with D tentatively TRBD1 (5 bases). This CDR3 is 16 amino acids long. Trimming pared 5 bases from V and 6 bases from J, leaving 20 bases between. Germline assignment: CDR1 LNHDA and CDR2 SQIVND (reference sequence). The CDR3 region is CASSARPVIRGNEQFF. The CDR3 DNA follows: TGTGCCAGTAGTGCAAGACCCGTAATAAGGGGCAATGAGCAGTTCTTC. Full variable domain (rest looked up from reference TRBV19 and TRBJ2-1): DGGITQSPKYLFRKEGQNVTLSCEQNLNHDAMYWYRQDPGQGLRLIYYSQIVNDFQKGDIAEGYSVSREKKESFPLTVTSAQKNPTAFYLCASSARPVIRGNEQFFGPGTRLTVL.

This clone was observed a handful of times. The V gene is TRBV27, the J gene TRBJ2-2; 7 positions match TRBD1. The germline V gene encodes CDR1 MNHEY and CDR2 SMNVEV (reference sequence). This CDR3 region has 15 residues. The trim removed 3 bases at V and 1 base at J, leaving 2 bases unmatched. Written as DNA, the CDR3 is TGTGCCAGCAGTTTCGGGACAGAGAACACCGGGGAGCTGTTTTTT. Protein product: CASSFGTENTGELFF.

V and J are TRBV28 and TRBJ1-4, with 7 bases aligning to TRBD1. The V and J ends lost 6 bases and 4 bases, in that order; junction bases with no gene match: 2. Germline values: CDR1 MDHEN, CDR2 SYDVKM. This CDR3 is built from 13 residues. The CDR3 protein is CASRGQINEKLFF. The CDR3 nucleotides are TGTGCCAGCAGGGGACAGATTAATGAAAAACTGTTTTTT.

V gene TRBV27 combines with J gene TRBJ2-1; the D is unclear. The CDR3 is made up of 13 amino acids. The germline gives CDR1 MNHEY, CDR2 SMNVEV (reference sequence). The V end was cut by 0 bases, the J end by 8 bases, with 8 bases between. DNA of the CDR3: TGTGCCAGCAGTTTATCGGGTAGCCATGAGCAGTTCTTC. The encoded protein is CASSLSGSHEQFF.

The CDR3 is CAISDGASETTDTQYF. The CDR3 DNA reads TGTGCCATCAGTGATGGGGCTAGCGAAACCACAGATACGCAGTATTTT. The rearrangement joins TRBV10-3 to TRBJ2-3; TRBD2 is a possible D gene (6 bases). The CDR3 consists of 16 residues. The germline V and J ends were trimmed by 3 bases and 2 bases, with 15 bases remaining between them. CDR1 and CDR2 from the germline V gene are ENHRY and SYGVKD.

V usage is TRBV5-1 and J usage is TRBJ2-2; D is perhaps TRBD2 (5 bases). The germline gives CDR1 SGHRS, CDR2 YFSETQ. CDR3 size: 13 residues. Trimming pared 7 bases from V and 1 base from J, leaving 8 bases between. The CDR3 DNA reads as TGCGCCAGCCGAGGGCTGAACACCGGGGAGCTGTTTTTT. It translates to CASRGLNTGELFF.

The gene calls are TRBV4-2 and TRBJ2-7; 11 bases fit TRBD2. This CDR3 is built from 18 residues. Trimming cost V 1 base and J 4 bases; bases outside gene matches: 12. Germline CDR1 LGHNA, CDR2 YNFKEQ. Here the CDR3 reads CASSQVSASGRIPYEQYF. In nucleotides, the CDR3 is TGTGCCAGCAGCCAAGTATCTGCTAGCGGGAGGATCCCATACGAGCAGTACTTC.

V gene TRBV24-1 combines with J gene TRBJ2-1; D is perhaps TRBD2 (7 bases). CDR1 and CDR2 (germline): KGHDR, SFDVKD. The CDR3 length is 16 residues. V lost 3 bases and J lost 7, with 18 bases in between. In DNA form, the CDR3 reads TGTGCCACCAGTGATGCAACAGGGTGGGGGGGGAATGAGCAGTTCTTC. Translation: CATSDATGWGGNEQFF.

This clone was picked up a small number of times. In nucleotides, the CDR3 is TGTGCCAGCAGCTCGACGATACTAGCGGGAGTAAAAAATACGCAGTATTTT. Amino acid sequence: CASSSTILAGVKNTQYF. The chain uses TRBV7-6 and TRBJ2-3, with TRBD2 matching over 11 bases. V was clipped by 4 bases and J by 7 bases; unmatched bases: 13. The CDR3 runs to 17 residues. Germline V gives CDR1 SGHVS, CDR2 FNYEAQ.

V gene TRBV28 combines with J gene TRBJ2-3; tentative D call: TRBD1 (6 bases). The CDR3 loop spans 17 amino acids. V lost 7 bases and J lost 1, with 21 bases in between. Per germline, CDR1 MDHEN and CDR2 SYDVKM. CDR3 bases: TGTGCCAGCACCCCACGGGACACTCGGCGAGGCACAGATACGCAGTATTTT. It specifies CASTPRDTRRGTDTQYF.

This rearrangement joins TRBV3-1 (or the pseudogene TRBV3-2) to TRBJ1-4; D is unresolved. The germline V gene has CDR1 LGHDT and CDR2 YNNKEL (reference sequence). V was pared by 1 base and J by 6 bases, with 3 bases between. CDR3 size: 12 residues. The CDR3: CASSQGHEKLFF. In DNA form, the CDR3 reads TGTGCCAGCAGCCAAGGGCATGAAAAACTGTTTTTT.

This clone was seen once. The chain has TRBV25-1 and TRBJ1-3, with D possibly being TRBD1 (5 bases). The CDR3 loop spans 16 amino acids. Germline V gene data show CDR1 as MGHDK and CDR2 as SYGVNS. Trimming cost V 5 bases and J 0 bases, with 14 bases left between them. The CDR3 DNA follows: TGTGCCAGCAGTAGAGGCGGACACACCTCTGGAAACACCATATATTTT. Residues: CASSRGGHTSGNTIYF.

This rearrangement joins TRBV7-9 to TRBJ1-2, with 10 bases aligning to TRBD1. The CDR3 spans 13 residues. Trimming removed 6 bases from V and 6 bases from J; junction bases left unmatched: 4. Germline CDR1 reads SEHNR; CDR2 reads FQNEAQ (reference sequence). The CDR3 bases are TGTGCCAGCAGTTACGGGACAGGGGATGGCTACACCTTC. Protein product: CASSYGTGDGYTF.

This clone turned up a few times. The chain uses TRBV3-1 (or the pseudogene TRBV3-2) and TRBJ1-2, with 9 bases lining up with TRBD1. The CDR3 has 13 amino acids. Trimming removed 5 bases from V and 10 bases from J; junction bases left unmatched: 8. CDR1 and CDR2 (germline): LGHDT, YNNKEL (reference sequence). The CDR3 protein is CASSRGQGGTYTF. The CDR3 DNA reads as TGTGCCAGCAGCAGGGGACAGGGCGGGACCTACACCTTC.

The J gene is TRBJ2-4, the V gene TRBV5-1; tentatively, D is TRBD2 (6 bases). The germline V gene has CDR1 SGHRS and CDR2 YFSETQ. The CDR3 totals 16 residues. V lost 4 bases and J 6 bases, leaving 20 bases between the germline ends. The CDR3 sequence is CASSPPLADTLNIQYF. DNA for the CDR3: TGCGCCAGCAGCCCACCACTAGCCGATACCCTAAACATTCAGTACTTC.

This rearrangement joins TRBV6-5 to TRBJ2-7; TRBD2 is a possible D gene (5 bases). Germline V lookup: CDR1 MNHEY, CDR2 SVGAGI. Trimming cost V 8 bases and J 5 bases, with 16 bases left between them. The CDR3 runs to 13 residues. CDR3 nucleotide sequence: TGTGCCAGCGGGGAGCTAGCCCTTAACGAGCAGTACTTC. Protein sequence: CASGELALNEQYF.

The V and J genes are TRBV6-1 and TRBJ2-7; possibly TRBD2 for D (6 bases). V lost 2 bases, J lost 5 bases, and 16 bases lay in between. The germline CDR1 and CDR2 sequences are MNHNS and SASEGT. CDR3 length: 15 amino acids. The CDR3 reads CASSESPGAPHEQYF. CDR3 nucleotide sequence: TGTGCCAGCAGTGAATCCCCGGGAGCCCCCCACGAGCAGTACTTC.

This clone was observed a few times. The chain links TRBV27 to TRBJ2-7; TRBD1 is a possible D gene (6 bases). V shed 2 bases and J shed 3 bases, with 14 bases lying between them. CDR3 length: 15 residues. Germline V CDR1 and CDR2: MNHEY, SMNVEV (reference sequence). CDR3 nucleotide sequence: TGTGCCAGCAGTTTAGGACAGAGCAACCTCTACGAGCAGTACTTC. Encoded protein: CASSLGQSNLYEQYF.

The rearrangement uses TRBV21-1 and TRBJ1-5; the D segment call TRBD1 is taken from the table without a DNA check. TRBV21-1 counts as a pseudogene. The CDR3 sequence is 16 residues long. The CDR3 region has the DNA TGTGCCAGCATCCCACAGGGGGGGCTCTGCAATCAGCCCCAGCATTTT. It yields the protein CASIPQGGLCNQPQHF.

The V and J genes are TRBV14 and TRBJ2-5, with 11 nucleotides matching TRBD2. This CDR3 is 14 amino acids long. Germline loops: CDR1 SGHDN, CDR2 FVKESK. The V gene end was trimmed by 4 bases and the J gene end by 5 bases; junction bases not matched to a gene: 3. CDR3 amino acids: CASSRPSGRETQYF. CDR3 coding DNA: TGTGCCAGCAGCCGGCCTAGCGGGAGGGAGACCCAGTACTTC.

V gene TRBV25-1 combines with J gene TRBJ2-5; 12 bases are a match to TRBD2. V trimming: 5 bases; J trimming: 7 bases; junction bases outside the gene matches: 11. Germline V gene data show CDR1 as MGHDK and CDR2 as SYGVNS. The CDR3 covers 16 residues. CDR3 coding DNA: TGTGCCAGCAGTAAAGGGACTAGCGGGCTGGTGGGGACCCAGTACTTC. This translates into CASSKGTSGLVGTQYF.

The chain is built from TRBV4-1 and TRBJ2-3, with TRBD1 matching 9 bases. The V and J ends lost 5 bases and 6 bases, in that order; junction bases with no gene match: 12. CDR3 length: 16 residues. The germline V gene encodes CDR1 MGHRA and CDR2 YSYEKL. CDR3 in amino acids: CASSSTRDRDRDTQYF. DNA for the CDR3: TGCGCCAGCAGCTCTACCCGGGACAGGGACCGTGATACGCAGTATTTT.

CDR3 loop: CASSRSGGTSPLHF. Written as DNA, the CDR3 is TGTGCCAGCAGCCGATCAGGGGGAACTTCACCCCTCCACTTT. The chain links TRBV7-9 to TRBJ1-6, with TRBD1 matching 7 bases. The germline gives CDR1 SEHNR, CDR2 FQNEAQ (reference sequence). CDR3 length: 14 amino acids. Germline trimming cut 5 bases from V and 9 bases from J; bases unmatched to any gene: 7.

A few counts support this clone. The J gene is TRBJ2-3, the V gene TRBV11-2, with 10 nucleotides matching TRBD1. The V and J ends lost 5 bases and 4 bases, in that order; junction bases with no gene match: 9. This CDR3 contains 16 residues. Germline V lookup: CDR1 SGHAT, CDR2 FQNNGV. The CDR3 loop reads CASSLKTGGNADTQYF. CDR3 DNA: TGTGCCAGCAGCCTTAAGACAGGGGGCAACGCAGATACGCAGTATTTT. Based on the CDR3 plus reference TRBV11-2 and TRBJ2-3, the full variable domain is EAGVAQSPRYKIIEKRQSVAFWCNPISGHATLYWYQQILGQGPKLLIQFQNNGVVDDSQLPKDRFSAERLKGVDSTLKIQPAKLEDSAVYLCASSLKTGGNADTQYFGPGTRLTVL.

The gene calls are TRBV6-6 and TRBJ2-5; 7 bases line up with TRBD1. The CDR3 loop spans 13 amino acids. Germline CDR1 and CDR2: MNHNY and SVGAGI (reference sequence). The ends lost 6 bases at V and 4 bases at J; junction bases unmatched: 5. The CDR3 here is CASRTTGRETQYF. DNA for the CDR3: TGTGCCAGCAGAACGACAGGGAGAGAGACCCAGTACTTC.

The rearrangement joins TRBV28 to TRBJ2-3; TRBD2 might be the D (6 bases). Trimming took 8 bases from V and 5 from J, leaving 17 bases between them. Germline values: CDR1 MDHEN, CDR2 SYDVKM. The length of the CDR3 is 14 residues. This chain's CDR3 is CASFRRGSGDTQYF. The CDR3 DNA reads TGTGCCAGCTTTCGGAGGGGATCCGGAGATACGCAGTATTTT.

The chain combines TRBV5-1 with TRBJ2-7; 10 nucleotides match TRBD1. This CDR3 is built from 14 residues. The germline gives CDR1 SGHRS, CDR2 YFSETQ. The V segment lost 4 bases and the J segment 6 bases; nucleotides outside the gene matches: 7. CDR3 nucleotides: TGCGCCAGCAGCACCGGGACAGGGGTGCGCGAGCAGTACTTC. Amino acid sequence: CASSTGTGVREQYF.